Given below is one T cell receptor (beta chain) in context. The data stem from a study of T cells in Graves' hyperthyroidism and ophthalmopathy. Germline loops: CDR1 MNHNY, CDR2 SVGAGI (reference sequence). CDR3 length: 15 residues. Trimming took off 2 bases at V and 0 bases at J, with 10 bases between the two ends. Researchers took RNA transcripts and amplified the TCR beta CDR3 regions from them. An initial round of RT-PCR targeting the TCR CDR3 relied on the HTBI primer set. TCRdb used MiXCR to reprocess the multiplex PCR reads, holding one entry per CDR3 protein. This table has about 840,000 distinct CDR3 sequences, around 39% appearing once.

Sequencing was done on a sample of blood. This chain uses TRBV6-6 with TRBJ1-2; D is ambiguous. The receptor was derived from a man aged 18-30 years with Graves' hyperthyroidism. CDR3 sequence (DNA): TGTGCCAGCAGTTACGGCGGGAGAGCTAACTATGGCTACACCTTC. It encodes CASSYGGRANYGYTF.